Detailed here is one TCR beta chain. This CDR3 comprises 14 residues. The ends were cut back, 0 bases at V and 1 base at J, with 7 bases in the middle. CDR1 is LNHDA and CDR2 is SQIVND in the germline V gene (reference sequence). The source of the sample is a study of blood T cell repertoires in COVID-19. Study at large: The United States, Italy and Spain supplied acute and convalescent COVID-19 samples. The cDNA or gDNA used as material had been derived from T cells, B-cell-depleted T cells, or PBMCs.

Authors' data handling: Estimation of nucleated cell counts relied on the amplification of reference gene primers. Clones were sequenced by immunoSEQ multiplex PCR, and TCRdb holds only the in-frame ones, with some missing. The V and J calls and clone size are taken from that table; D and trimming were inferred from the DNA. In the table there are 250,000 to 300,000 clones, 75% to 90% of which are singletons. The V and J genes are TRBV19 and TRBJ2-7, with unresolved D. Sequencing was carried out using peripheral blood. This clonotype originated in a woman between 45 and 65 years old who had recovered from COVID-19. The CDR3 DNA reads TGTGCCAGTAGTATAGACCCCGAGTCCTACGAGCAGTACTTC. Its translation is CASSIDPESYEQYF.